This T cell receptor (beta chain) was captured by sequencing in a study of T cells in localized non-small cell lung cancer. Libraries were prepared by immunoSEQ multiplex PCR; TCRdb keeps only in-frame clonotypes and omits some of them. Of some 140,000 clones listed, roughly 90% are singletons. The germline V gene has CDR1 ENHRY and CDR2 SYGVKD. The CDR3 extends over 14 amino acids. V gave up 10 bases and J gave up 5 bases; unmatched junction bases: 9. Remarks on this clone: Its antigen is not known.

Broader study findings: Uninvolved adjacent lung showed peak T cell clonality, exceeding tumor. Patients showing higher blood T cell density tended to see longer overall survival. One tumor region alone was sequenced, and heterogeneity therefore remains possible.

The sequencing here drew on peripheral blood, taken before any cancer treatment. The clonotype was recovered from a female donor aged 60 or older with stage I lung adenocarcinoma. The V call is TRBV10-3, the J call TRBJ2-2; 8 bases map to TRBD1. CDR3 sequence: CATEDRARTGELFF. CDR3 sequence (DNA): TGTGCCACCGAGGACAGGGCGAGAACCGGGGAGCTGTTTTTT.